The text below deals with one T cell receptor beta chain. Its antigen is unknown. The CDR3 is made up of 16 amino acids. From germline, CDR1 is MNHNY and CDR2 SVGAGI (reference sequence). V was clipped by 3 bases and J by 7 bases, with 19 bases between them. The entry originates in a study of T cells in localized non-small cell lung cancer. Study-level results: Density of T cells in blood, when higher, went with longer overall survival. Appearances in adjacent lung were noted for a median approximately 50 of the top 100 tumor clones. Clonality of T cells reached its maximum in uninvolved adjacent lung, surpassing tumor. Without multi-region sequencing, intratumor heterogeneity could not be excluded.

TCRdb's table, derived via immunoSEQ multiplex PCR, lists solely in-frame clones and lacks some. The data show tens of thousands of clones, about 90% seen once. The specimen comprised peripheral blood, sampled before any cancer treatment. The chain is built from TRBV6-6 and TRBJ1-5; D possibly corresponds to TRBD1 (6 bases). This sequence was found in a man aged 40 to 75 with stage I squamous cell lung carcinoma. The CDR3 DNA reads TGTGCCAGCAGTTATGGCCGATACAGGGAAGGACAGCCCCAGCATTTT. This codes for CASSYGRYREGQPQHF.